A single T cell receptor (beta chain) is shown here with its context. Its target is not known. These data are taken from a study of cytomegalovirus exposure and HLA in healthy donors. Study-level findings and limits: Cytomegalovirus-associated status was assigned to 150 or so TCR beta chains.

The trim removed 3 bases at V and 6 bases at J, leaving 1 base unmatched. The CDR3 is 13 residues long. Per the germline V gene, CDR1 is SNHLY and CDR2 is FYNNEI. It was with 60 Vbeta and 13 Jbeta primers that the PCR ran. Assay: immunoSEQ multiplex PCR; the TCRdb copy retains only in-frame clones and omits some. The sample consists of some 210,000 clones, roughly 80% of them appearing once. The chain recombines TRBV2 with TRBJ2-1, with 8 bases identical to TRBD2. The clonotype was recovered from a woman aged 25 to 39 in good health and CMV-seropositive. Sequenced input: PBMCs. Here the CDR3 reads CASSDGLANEQFF. As DNA, the CDR3 is TGTGCCAGCAGTGACGGACTAGCCAATGAGCAGTTCTTC.